The 22 T cell receptor beta chains presented below share a single source sample, sequenced in a study of vaccination and CD4 T cells after COVID-19. No antigen has been identified for these receptors. Described time point: late sampling 161 to 241 days after vaccination in a few convalescent patients. Regarding treatment: roughly ten-day PBMC culture with coronavirus spike peptide pools or control peptides (ViraFEST assay). Cultured CD4+ T cells had their DNA profiled by the Oncomine TCR Beta short-read assay. TCRdb itself ran the PCR reads through MiXCR, one entry per CDR3 protein. The data hold approximately 17,000 distinct CDR3 sequences, with 52% observed a single time. The sequences come from CD4+ T cells from blood, cultured in vitro, collected about 7 months after SARS-CoV-2 vaccination. Receptors were obtained from a human donor who had recovered from COVID-19.

This chain links TRBV5-4 with TRBJ1-2; D is ambiguous. Germline V lookup: CDR1 SGHNT, CDR2 YYREEE (reference sequence). Trimming stripped 3 bases from V and 1 base from J, with 7 bases between. This CDR3 spans 13 amino acids. The CDR3 protein is CASSSGINYGYTF. CDR3 bases: TGTGCCAGCAGCTCGGGCATTAACTATGGCTACACCTTC.

With respect to this clonotype: Sequence at one end of the junction differs from germline and may be a read error. V and J are TRBV24-1 and TRBJ2-5; D may be TRBD1 (6 bases). Germline CDR1 and CDR2: KGHDR and SFDVKD. The CDR3 loop spans 15 amino acids. CDR3 sequence reads: CATGDPTGHQETQYF. Here the CDR3 DNA reads TGTGCCACCGGTGACCCGACAGGACACCAAGAGACCCAGTACTTC.

This clonotype was found a few times. The chain recombines TRBV11-2 with TRBJ2-7, with D unresolved. The CDR3 is 16 residues long. Germline V gene sequence: CDR1 SGHAT, CDR2 FQNNGV. Trimming shortened V by 4 bases and J by 0 bases, and 16 bases separated the two germline ends. This chain's CDR3 is CASSSGYQTGSYEQYF. CDR3 nucleotide sequence: TGTGCCAGCAGCTCCGGATACCAGACTGGCTCCTACGAGCAGTACTTC.

This rearrangement joins TRBV11-2 to TRBJ1-1; possibly TRBD1 for D (6 bases). Germline V gene lookup returns CDR1 SGHAT and CDR2 FQNNGV. V lost 5 bases, J lost 2 bases, and 12 bases lay in between. This CDR3 has 14 amino acids. This chain's CDR3 is CASSLLGGNTEAFF. In DNA form, the CDR3 reads TGTGCCAGCAGCCTGCTCGGGGGCAACACTGAAGCTTTCTTT.

The chain recombines TRBV28 with TRBJ1-2; 10 bases line up with TRBD1. Germline V gene lookup returns CDR1 MDHEN and CDR2 SYDVKM. The CDR3 extends over 14 amino acids. Losses at the gene ends were 5 bases for V and 3 bases for J; bases not matched to a gene: 3. CDR3 in amino acids: CASSTTGGDYGYTF. CDR3 in DNA: TGTGCCAGCAGTACGACAGGGGGCGACTATGGCTACACCTTC.

In its sample, this clonotype was seen a few times. The DNA for the CDR3 is TGTGCCAGCAGCCGACAGGGGGACGCGTACTACACCTTC. This gives the protein CASSRQGDAYYTF. The rearrangement uses TRBV7-2 and TRBJ1-2; 9 bases line up with TRBD1. Trimming at V came to 5 bases and at J to 10 bases, leaving 8 bases not matched to a gene. This CDR3 is 13 amino acids long. From germline, CDR1 is SGHTA and CDR2 FQGNSA.

In its sample, this clonotype was seen a few times. This chain's CDR3 is CASSYSGTSGGLETQYF. The CDR3 DNA follows: TGTGCCAGCAGTTACTCGGGGACTAGCGGGGGGCTAGAGACCCAGTACTTC. This chain connects TRBV6-5 to TRBJ2-5; 15 nucleotides agree with TRBD2. Trimming at V came to 0 bases and at J to 4 bases, leaving 3 bases not matched to a gene. The CDR3 length is 17 residues. Germline V gene data show CDR1 as MNHEY and CDR2 as SVGAGI.

The V gene is TRBV2, the J gene TRBJ1-6; the D is unclear. Trimming took off 6 bases at V and 9 bases at J, with 15 bases between the two ends. The CDR3 consists of 14 residues. Germline lookup yields CDR1 SNHLY and CDR2 FYNNEI. The CDR3 region is CASRGGVVVSPLHF. CDR3 in DNA: TGTGCCAGCAGGGGCGGTGTAGTGGTTTCACCCCTCCACTTT.

This clonotype was found a few times. The chain links TRBV6-5 to TRBJ1-1; D ambiguous. CDR3 length: 10 residues. Germline assignment: CDR1 MNHEY and CDR2 SVGAGI. Trimming pared 2 bases from V and 12 bases from J, leaving 7 bases between. The CDR3 reads CASSYSLTFF. Here the CDR3 DNA reads TGTGCCAGCAGTTACAGCCTAACTTTCTTT.

The chain combines TRBV9 with TRBJ2-3; D unresolved. With 1 base removed from V and 0 bases from J, the gap between germline ends came to 12 bases. The length of the CDR3 is 16 residues. CDR1 and CDR2 (germline): SGDLS, YYNGEE. The CDR3 DNA is TGTGCCAGCAGCGTACGGCCAGCCTCTAGCACAGATACGCAGTATTTT. Translation gives CASSVRPASSTDTQYF. Variable domain in full (rest from reference TRBV9 and TRBJ2-3): DSGVTQTPKHLITATGQRVTLRCSPRSGDLSVYWYQQSLDQGLQFLIQYYNGEERAKGNILERFSAQQFPDLHSELNLSSLELGDSALYFCASSVRPASSTDTQYFGPGTRLTVL.

This rearrangement joins TRBV2 to TRBJ2-3; 9 nucleotides align to TRBD2. CDR3 length: 16 residues. Trimming took 6 bases from V and 2 from J; bases not matched to a gene: 9. Germline CDR1 SNHLY, CDR2 FYNNEI. The CDR3 here is CASRAGAGGNTDTQYF. CDR3 nucleotides: TGTGCCAGCAGGGCAGGAGCGGGGGGCAACACAGATACGCAGTATTTT.

The chain is built from TRBV19 and TRBJ1-2; a possible D gene is TRBD1 (6 bases). In germline, CDR1 is LNHDA, CDR2 SQIVND (reference sequence). CDR3 length: 16 residues. With 4 bases removed from V and 8 bases from J, the gap between germline ends came to 23 bases. Written as DNA, the CDR3 is TGTGCCAGTAGTAGCCCCATGGGGGCGGGAACGTACGGCTACACCTTC. Its protein is CASSSPMGAGTYGYTF.

The chain couples TRBV19 to TRBJ2-7, with D unresolved. The CDR3 contains 14 residues. Trimming took 4 bases from V and 1 from J, leaving 11 bases between them. Germline values: CDR1 LNHDA, CDR2 SQIVND (reference sequence). The CDR3 DNA reads as TGTGCCAGTAGTAATCGGGCCCGGTCCTACGAGCAGTACTTC. Translating gives CASSNRARSYEQYF. The full variable domain, in which reference TRBV19 and TRBJ2-7 provide the parts outside the CDR3, is DGGITQSPKYLFRKEGQNVTLSCEQNLNHDAMYWYRQDPGQGLRLIYYSQIVNDFQKGDIAEGYSVSREKKESFPLTVTSAQKNPTAFYLCASSNRARSYEQYFGPGTRLTVT.

The chain couples TRBV18 to TRBJ2-7; TRBD2 matches 7 bases. CDR1 and CDR2 (germline): KGHSH, LQKENI. The CDR3 runs to 14 residues. With V trimmed by 5 bases and J by 4 bases, 8 bases remained unmatched. The CDR3: CASSLRTSIYEQYF. CDR3 DNA: TGTGCCAGCTCATTACGGACTAGTATATACGAGCAGTACTTC.

V is TRBV18 and J is TRBJ1-2; maybe TRBD1 (5 bases). This CDR3 has 13 residues. V lost 3 bases to trimming and J lost 7 bases, with 12 bases between them. Germline-derived CDR1 and CDR2 are KGHSH and LQKENI. The CDR3 DNA reads as TGTGCCAGCTCACCTCCCACGGGGGGTGGCTACACCTTC. It yields the protein CASSPPTGGGYTF.

This clonotype was picked up a small number of times. The chain employs TRBV7-8 and TRBJ2-7, with D possibly being TRBD1 or TRBD2 (5 bases each). Trimming removed 4 bases from V and 2 bases from J, with 15 bases in between. Germline V gene lookup returns CDR1 SGHVS and CDR2 FQNEAQ. The CDR3 runs 15 residues. The CDR3 loop reads CASSSPGRRTYEQYF. The CDR3 DNA reads TGTGCCAGCAGCTCACCGGGACGGCGGACCTACGAGCAGTACTTC.

The sample holds a few counts of this clonotype. The chain couples TRBV6-2 or TRBV6-3 to TRBJ2-3; D gene ambiguous. Per germline, CDR1 MNHEY and CDR2 SVGEGT. This CDR3 contains 13 residues. The V end lost 7 bases, the J end lost 3 bases, and 11 bases lay between the germline ends. CDR3 sequence reads: CASTGTATDTQYF. The CDR3 DNA sequence: TGTGCCAGCACCGGCACAGCTACAGATACGCAGTATTTT.

The rearrangement joins TRBV7-2 to TRBJ1-6; D not certain. Germline lookup yields CDR1 SGHTA and CDR2 FQGNSA. The CDR3 extends over 14 amino acids. Trimming left V 3 bases short and J 9 bases short, with 12 bases between. CDR3 residues: CASSFGSTGSPLHF. The DNA of the CDR3 is TGTGCCAGCAGCTTCGGCTCGACGGGTTCACCCCTCCACTTT.

The rearrangement links TRBV20-1 to TRBJ2-5; D uncertain. This CDR3 comprises 15 residues. CDR1 is DFQATT and CDR2 is SNEGSKA in the germline V gene (reference sequence). V was shortened by 6 bases and J by 5 bases, with 22 bases between the two germline ends. The CDR3 sequence: CSARRLRIYVETQYF. For the CDR3, the DNA is TGCAGTGCCCGCCGGCTTCGGATATATGTGGAGACCCAGTACTTC.

CDR3 sequence reads: CASRPGQGFYGYTF. The CDR3 DNA follows: TGTGCCAGCAGACCGGGACAGGGGTTCTATGGCTACACCTTC. The chain recombines TRBV2 with TRBJ1-2; 10 bases line up with TRBD1. This CDR3 has 14 residues. With V trimmed by 6 bases and J by 4 bases, 5 bases remained unmatched. CDR1 and CDR2 from the germline V gene are SNHLY and FYNNEI.

CDR3 region: CASRSGGATDTQYF. In DNA, the CDR3 is TGTGCCAGCCGGAGCGGGGGGGCGACAGATACGCAGTATTTT. V and J are TRBV6-1 and TRBJ2-3, with 10 bases aligning to TRBD2. The CDR3 totals 14 residues. V was pared by 8 bases and J by 3 bases, with 5 bases of the junction left unmatched. Germline V lookup: CDR1 MNHNS, CDR2 SASEGT.

This sequence joins TRBV10-3 and TRBJ2-5; 8 nucleotides line up with TRBD1. The CDR3 consists of 15 residues. The V and J ends lost 2 bases and 5 bases, in that order; junction bases with no gene match: 7. Germline V CDR1 and CDR2: ENHRY, SYGVKD. The CDR3 sequence is CAISEGQGILETQYF. As DNA, the CDR3 is TGTGCCATCAGTGAGGGACAGGGTATCTTGGAGACCCAGTACTTC.